This T cell receptor beta chain was found in a study of shared clonotypes between healthy human individuals. The data were produced by immunoSEQ multiplex PCR, yet TCRdb's version contains in-frame clones alone and is incomplete. Of about 1.4 million clones in the sample, around 97% were seen once. This CDR3 contains 16 residues. The germline V and J ends were trimmed by 1 base and 3 bases, with 14 bases remaining between them. Germline V gene lookup returns CDR1 KGHSY and CDR2 FQNENV. A split of CD4+ cells into CD45RA+ naive and CD45RA-negative memory subsets was performed. Turning to this clone: The antigen remains undetermined.

Study-wide results and caveats: Generation probabilities were higher for clonotypes shared across all four sorted-subset donors than for unshared ones. Genetic and exposure-history diversity was limited by the small donor number. Clonotype sharing among the donors was expected to vary with sequencing depth.

Sequenced material: naive CD4+ T cells sorted from blood. Subset reported: CD45RA+ positively selected. This TCR derives from a man aged 25-45 years in good health. The genes are TRBV16 and TRBJ2-3, with a weak D call TRBD1 (5 bases). CDR3 residues: CASSQFSTETTDTQYF. The CDR3 coding sequence is TGTGCCAGCAGCCAATTCTCGACAGAAACTACAGATACGCAGTATTTT. Filled out from reference TRBV16 and TRBJ2-3, the complete variable domain reads GEEVAQTPKHLVRGEGQKAKLYCAPIKGHSYVFWYQQVLKNEFKFLISFQNENVFDETGMPKERFSAKCLPNSPCSLEIQATKLEDSAVYFCASSQFSTETTDTQYFGPGTRLTVL.